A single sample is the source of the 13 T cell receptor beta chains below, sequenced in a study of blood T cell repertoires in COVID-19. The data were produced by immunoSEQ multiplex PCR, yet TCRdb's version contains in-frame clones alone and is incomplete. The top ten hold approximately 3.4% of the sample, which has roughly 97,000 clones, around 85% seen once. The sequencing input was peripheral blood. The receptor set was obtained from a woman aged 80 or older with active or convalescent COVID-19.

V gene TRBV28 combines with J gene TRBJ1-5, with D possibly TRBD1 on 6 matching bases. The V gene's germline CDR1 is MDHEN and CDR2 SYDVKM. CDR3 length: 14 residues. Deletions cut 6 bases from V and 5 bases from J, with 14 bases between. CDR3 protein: CASSLGQPYQPQHF. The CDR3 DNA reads TGTGCCAGCAGCTTGGGACAACCCTATCAGCCCCAGCATTTT.

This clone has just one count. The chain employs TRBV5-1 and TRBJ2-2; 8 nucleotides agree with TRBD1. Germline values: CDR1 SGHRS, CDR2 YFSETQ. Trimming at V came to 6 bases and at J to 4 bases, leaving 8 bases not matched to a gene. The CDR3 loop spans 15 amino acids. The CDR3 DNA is TGCGCCAGCAACCACGGACAGGGCAGCACCGGGGAGCTGTTTTTT. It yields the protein CASNHGQGSTGELFF.

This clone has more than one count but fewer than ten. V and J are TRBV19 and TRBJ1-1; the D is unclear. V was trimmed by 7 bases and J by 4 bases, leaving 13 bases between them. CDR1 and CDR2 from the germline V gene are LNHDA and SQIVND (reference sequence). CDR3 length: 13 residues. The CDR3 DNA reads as TGTGCCAGTAACGTTGTAGGCGGCACTGAAGCTTTCTTT. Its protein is CASNVVGGTEAFF.

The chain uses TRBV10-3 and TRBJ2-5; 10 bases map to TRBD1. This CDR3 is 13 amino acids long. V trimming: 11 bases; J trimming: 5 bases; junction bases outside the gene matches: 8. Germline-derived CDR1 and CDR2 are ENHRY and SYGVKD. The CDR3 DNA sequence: TGTGCCGCTGGACAGGGGGAGACGGAGACCCAGTACTTC. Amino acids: CAAGQGETETQYF.

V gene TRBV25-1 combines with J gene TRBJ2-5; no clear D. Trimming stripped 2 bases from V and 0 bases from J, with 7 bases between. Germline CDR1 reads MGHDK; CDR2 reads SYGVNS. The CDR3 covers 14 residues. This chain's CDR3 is CASSENRDQETQYF. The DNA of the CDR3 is TGTGCCAGCAGTGAAAACCGGGACCAAGAGACCCAGTACTTC.

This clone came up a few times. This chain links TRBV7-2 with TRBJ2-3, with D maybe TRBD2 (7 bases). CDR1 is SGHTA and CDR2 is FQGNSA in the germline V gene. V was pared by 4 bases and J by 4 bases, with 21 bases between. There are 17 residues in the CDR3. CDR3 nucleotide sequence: TGTGCCAGCAGCTACCCTCGTGGGGGGGCGATATCAGATACGCAGTATTTT. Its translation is CASSYPRGGAISDTQYF.

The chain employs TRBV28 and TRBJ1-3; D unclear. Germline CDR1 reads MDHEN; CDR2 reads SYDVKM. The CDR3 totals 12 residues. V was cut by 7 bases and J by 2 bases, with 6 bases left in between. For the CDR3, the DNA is TGTGCCAGCAAGCCTCCTGGAAACACCATATATTTT. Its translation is CASKPPGNTIYF.

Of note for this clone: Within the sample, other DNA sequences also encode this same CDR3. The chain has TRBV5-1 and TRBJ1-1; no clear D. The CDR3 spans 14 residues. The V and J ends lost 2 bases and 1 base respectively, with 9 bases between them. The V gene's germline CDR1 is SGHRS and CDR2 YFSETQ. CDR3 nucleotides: TGCGCCAGCAGCTTATCATCGGGGAACACTGAAGCTTTCTTT. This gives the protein CASSLSSGNTEAFF.

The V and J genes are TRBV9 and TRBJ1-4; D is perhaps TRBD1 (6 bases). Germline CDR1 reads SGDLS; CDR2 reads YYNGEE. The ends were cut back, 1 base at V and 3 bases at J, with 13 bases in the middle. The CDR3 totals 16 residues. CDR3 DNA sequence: TGTGCCAGCAGCGTAACCGGAAGGACAGCTAATGAAAAACTGTTTTTT. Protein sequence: CASSVTGRTANEKLFF.

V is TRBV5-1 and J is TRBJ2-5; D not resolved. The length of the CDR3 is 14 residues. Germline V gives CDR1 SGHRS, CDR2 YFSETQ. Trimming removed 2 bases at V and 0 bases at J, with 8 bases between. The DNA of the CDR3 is TGCGCCAGCAGCTTTACACAGTACCAAGAGACCCAGTACTTC. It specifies CASSFTQYQETQYF.

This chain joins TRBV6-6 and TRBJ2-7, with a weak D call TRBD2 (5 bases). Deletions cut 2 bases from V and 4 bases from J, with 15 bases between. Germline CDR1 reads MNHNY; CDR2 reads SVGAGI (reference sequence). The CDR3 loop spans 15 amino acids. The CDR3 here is CASSYVGDPGYEQYF. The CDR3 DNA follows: TGTGCCAGCAGTTACGTCGGGGATCCCGGATACGAGCAGTACTTC.

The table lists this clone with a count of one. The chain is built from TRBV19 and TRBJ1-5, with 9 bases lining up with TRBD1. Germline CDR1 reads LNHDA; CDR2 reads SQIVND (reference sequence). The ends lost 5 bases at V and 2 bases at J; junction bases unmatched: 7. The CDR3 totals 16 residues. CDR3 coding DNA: TGTGCCAGTAGTCTGGTGACAGGGGGTGGCAATCAGCCCCAGCATTTT. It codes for CASSLVTGGGNQPQHF.

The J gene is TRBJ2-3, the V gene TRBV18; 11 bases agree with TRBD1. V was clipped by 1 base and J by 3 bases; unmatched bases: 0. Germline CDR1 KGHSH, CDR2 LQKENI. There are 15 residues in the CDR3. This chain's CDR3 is CASSPRDRGTDTQYF. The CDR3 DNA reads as TGTGCCAGCTCACCACGGGACAGGGGGACAGATACGCAGTATTTT.